The entry that follows covers one T cell receptor (beta chain) sequence. This clone has only one observation. Its target antigen remains unknown. The record has no base qualities; no much larger clone is one base away. These data come from a study of blood T cell repertoires in COVID-19 (dated by TCRdb to the early 2020s). Looking at the study overall: The collaborator samples originated in the United States, Italy and Spain and spanned the acute and convalescent phases of COVID-19. The prospective study material was composed of cDNA or gDNA derived from T cells, B-cell-depleted T cells, or PBMCs. Deeply sampled blood TCRbeta repertoires from subjects exposed to, actively infected with, or recovered from COVID-19 were included in the dataset. The repertoires were released in a freely available public database intended as a resource for research on the immune response to SARS-CoV-2. The samples were drawn from the first 160 participants of the ongoing ImmuneRACE study and from over 950 subjects provided by 6 global collaborators. Nearly every sample came with metadata listing a de-identified subject ID, COVID-19 status, age in years and sex. Where available, HLA class I and class II types were taken from metadata supplied by the sample provider and were not determined by assay-based typing.

TCRbeta CDR3 regions were amplified from genomic DNA using the immunoSEQ Assay, a bias-controlled multiplex PCR. In the paper's pipeline: The number of nucleated cells in each sample was estimated by amplification of reference gene primers within the assay. To quantify the absolute abundance of each unique TCRbeta CDR3 rearrangement, sequence reads were collapsed and filtered. For each sample, productive Simpson clonality was calculated as the square root of Simpson's diversity index over productive rearrangements. Sourced from immuneACCESS, this table was stored by TCRdb with only in-frame sequences that have V and J called. A share of the clones is absent; for the studies checked, an unresolved V gene accounts for under half, and the remainder has no known explanation. Clonal size and the V and J genes are those of that table, whereas D and trimming came from the DNA. In all, the sample holds tens of thousands of clones, and around 86% of those were seen once. The leading ten clones occupy roughly 3.6% of the sample.

On the study overall, not on this receptor specifically: The quantity of clinical and demographic metadata differed by source and by participant and was supplied without curation.

Each collaborating institution followed its own protocols to collect whole blood in K2EDTA tubes. For TCRbeta analysis, collaborator samples were shipped as frozen whole blood, as isolated PBMCs, or as DNA extracted from either sample type. The CDR3 runs 16 amino acids, cysteine and phenylalanine included. Kept here is only the CDR3 DNA, which spans 48 bases and is read in frame from base 1. For CDR1 and CDR2, the germline V gene lists SGHTA and FQGNSA. The V end loses 2 bases and the J end loses 0 bases, and a stretch of 11 bases separates them. This sequence originates from a woman older than 75 with acute or convalescent COVID-19. The chain is made from TRBV7-2 and TRBJ1-3; TRBD1 is perhaps the D gene, given 5 matching bases. The sample consisted of peripheral blood. The DNA is TGTGCCAGCAGCTTATCTGGGGCCCACTCTGGAAACACCATATATTTT. Its product reads: CASSLSGAHSGNTIYF.